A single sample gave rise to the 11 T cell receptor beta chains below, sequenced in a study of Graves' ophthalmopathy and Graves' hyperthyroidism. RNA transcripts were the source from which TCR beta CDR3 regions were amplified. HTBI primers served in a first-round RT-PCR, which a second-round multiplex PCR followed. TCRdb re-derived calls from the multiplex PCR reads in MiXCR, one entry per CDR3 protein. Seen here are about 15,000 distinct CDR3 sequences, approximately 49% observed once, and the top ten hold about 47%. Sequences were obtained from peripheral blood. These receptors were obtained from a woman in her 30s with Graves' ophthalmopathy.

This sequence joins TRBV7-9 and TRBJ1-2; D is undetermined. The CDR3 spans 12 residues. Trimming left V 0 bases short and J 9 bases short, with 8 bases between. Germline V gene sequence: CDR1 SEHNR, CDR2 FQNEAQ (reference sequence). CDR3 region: CASSLAGQRYTF. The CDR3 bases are TGTGCCAGCAGCTTAGCGGGTCAGCGCTACACCTTC.

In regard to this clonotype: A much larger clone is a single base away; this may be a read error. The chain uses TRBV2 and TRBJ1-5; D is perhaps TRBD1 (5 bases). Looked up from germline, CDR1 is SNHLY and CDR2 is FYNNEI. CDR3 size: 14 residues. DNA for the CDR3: TGTGCCATCAGTGACCAGGTGGGGACTCAGCCCCAGCATTTT. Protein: CAISDQVGTQPQHF.

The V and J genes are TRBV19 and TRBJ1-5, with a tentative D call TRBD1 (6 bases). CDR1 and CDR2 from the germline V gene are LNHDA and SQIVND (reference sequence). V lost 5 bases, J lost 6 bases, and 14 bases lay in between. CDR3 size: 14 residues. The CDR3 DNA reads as TGTGCCAGTAGTTCAGACAGGACCTTTCAGCCCCAGCATTTT. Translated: CASSSDRTFQPQHF. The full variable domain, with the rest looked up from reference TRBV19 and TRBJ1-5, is DGGITQSPKYLFRKEGQNVTLSCEQNLNHDAMYWYRQDPGQGLRLIYYSQIVNDFQKGDIAEGYSVSREKKESFPLTVTSAQKNPTAFYLCASSSDRTFQPQHFGDGTRLSIL.

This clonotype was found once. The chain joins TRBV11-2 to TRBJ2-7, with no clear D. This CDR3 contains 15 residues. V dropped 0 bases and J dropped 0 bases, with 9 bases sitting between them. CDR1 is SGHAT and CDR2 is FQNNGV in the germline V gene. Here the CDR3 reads CASSLDTIISYEQYF. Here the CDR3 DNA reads TGTGCCAGCAGCTTAGATACTATAATCTCCTACGAGCAGTACTTC.

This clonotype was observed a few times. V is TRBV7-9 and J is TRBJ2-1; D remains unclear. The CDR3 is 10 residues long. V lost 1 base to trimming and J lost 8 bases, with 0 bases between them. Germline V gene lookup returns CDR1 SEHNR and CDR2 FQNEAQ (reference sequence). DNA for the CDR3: TGTGCCAGCAGCTTAGATGAGCAGTTCTTC. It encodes CASSLDEQFF.

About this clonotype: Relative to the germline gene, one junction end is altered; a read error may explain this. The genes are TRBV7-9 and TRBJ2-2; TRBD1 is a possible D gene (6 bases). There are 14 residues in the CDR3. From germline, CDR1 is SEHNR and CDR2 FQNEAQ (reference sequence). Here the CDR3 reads CASSPQGYTGELFF. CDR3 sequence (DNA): TGCGCCAGCAGCCCGCAGGGGTACACCGGGGAGCTGTTTTTT.

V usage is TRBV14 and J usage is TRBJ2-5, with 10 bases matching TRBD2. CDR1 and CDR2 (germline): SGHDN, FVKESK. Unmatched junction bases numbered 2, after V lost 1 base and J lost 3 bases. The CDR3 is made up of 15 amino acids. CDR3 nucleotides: TGTGCCAGCAGCCAAGCTAGCGGGAGAGAAGAGACCCAGTACTTC. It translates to CASSQASGREETQYF. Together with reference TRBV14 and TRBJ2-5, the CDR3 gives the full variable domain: EAGVTQFPSHSVIEKGQTVTLRCDPISGHDNLYWYRRVMGKEIKFLLHFVKESKQDESGMPNNRFLAERTGGTYSTLKVQPAELEDSGVYFCASSQASGREETQYFGPGTRLLVL.

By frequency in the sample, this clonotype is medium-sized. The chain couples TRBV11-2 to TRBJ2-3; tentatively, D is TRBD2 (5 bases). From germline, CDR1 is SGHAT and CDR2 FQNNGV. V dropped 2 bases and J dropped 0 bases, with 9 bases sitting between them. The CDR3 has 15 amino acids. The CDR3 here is CASSLRAASTDTQYF. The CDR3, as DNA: TGTGCCAGCAGCTTACGAGCGGCTAGCACAGATACGCAGTATTTT.

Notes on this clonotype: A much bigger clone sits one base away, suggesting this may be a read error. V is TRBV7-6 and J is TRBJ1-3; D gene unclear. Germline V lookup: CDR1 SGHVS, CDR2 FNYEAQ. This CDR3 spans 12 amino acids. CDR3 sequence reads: CAGSSDRNTIYF. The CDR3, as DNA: TGTGCCGGCAGCTCGGACCGAAACACCATATATTTT.

The CDR3 DNA follows: TGCAGTGCTTGGGATCTGGGACAGGGTAGCTACGAGCAGTACTTC. This translates into CSAWDLGQGSYEQYF. The V and J genes are TRBV20-1 and TRBJ2-7; 9 nucleotides line up with TRBD1. The CDR3 runs 15 residues. Germline CDR1 is DFQATT and CDR2 is SNEGSKA (reference sequence). The V and J ends lost 5 bases and 3 bases, in that order; junction bases with no gene match: 11.

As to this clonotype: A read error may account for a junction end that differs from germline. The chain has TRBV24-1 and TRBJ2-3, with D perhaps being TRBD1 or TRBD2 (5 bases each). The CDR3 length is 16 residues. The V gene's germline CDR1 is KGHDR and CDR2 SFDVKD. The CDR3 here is CATSDSGADSTDTRCF. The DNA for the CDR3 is TGTGCCACCAGTGATTCCGGGGCGGATAGCACAGATACGCGGTGTTTT.